Following are 21 T cell receptor beta chains from one sample sequenced in a study of blood T cell repertoires in COVID-19. Produced via immunoSEQ multiplex PCR; TCRdb's table is partial and in-frame only. The data contain 200,000 to 250,000 clones, under 90% of them singletons. The sample was PBMCs or T cells enriched from blood (not recorded which). These receptors all stem from a man aged 60 to 69 who had recovered from COVID-19.

The V call is TRBV2, the J call TRBJ1-4, with a weak D call TRBD1 (6 bases). The length of the CDR3 is 15 residues. CDR1 SNHLY and CDR2 FYNNEI come from the germline V gene. The V and J ends lost 5 bases and 6 bases respectively, with 16 bases between them. Written as DNA, the CDR3 is TGTGCCAGCAGTCGGGGTTCAGGGGTTTATGAAAAACTGTTTTTT. Translated: CASSRGSGVYEKLFF. Full variable domain (rest looked up from reference TRBV2 and TRBJ1-4): EPEVTQTPSHQVTQMGQEVILRCVPISNHLYFYWYRQILGQKVEFLVSFYNNEISEKSEIFDDQFSVERPDGSNFTLKIRSTKLEDSAMYFCASSRGSGVYEKLFFGSGTQLSVL.

The V gene is TRBV11-1, the J gene TRBJ2-5; possibly TRBD2 for D (6 bases). Germline V gives CDR1 SGHAT, CDR2 FQDESV (reference sequence). Trimming took off 1 base at V and 5 bases at J, with 17 bases between the two ends. This CDR3 comprises 16 residues. This CDR3 is CASSLVIRAEGETQYF. For the CDR3, the DNA is TGTGCCAGCAGCTTAGTCATCAGGGCGGAGGGGGAGACCCAGTACTTC.

This clone was counted a single time. This chain uses TRBV4-1 with TRBJ1-3; 7 bases fit TRBD1. The J segment lost 0 bases and the V segment lost 0 bases, leaving 8 bases of the junction unmatched. The CDR3 has 18 residues. Germline values: CDR1 MGHRA, CDR2 YSYEKL. Written as DNA, the CDR3 is TGCGCCAGCAGCCAAGATTTAGGGGGCAGGAGCTCTGGAAACACCATATATTTT. Its translation is CASSQDLGGRSSGNTIYF.

A single count supports this clone. The genes are TRBV9 and TRBJ2-5; 7 nucleotides agree with TRBD1. J gave up 2 bases and V 4 bases, and 5 bases lay outside the gene matches. CDR1 SGDLS and CDR2 YYNGEE come from the germline V gene. This CDR3 is 14 amino acids long. CDR3 coding DNA: TGTGCCAGCAGCTTAGGACAGGCACAAGAGACCCAGTACTTC. This sequence encodes CASSLGQAQETQYF. The full variable domain, in which reference TRBV9 and TRBJ2-5 provide the parts outside the CDR3, is DSGVTQTPKHLITATGQRVTLRCSPRSGDLSVYWYQQSLDQGLQFLIQYYNGEERAKGNILERFSAQQFPDLHSELNLSSLELGDSALYFCASSLGQAQETQYFGPGTRLLVL.

The chain links TRBV4-1 to TRBJ1-4, with D hard to call. Germline-derived CDR1 and CDR2 are MGHRA and YSYEKL. V dropped 1 base and J dropped 0 bases, with 9 bases sitting between them. The CDR3 extends over 16 amino acids. DNA for the CDR3: TGCGCCAGCAGCCAAGGTTTCGTTGCAACTAATGAAAAACTGTTTTTT. This translates into CASSQGFVATNEKLFF.

This clone was counted only a few times. The chain combines TRBV18 with TRBJ1-5; maybe TRBD1 (5 bases). The CDR3 is 14 amino acids. Per the germline V gene, CDR1 is KGHSH and CDR2 is LQKENI. With 5 bases removed from V and 7 bases from J, the gap between germline ends came to 15 bases. CDR3 sequence reads: CASSSTGARQPQHF. CDR3 sequence (DNA): TGTGCCAGCTCATCTACAGGTGCCCGCCAGCCCCAGCATTTT.

This chain uses TRBV11-2 with TRBJ2-7; 9 nucleotides align to TRBD1. The CDR3 spans 15 residues. Germline assignment: CDR1 SGHAT and CDR2 FQNNGV. Unmatched junction bases numbered 2, after V lost 1 base and J lost 1 base. The CDR3 loop is CASSLGQGGSYEQYF. For the CDR3, the DNA is TGTGCCAGCAGCTTAGGACAGGGGGGTTCCTACGAGCAGTACTTC.

The chain recombines TRBV27 with TRBJ1-1; D may be TRBD1 (6 bases). Germline CDR1 and CDR2: MNHEY and SMNVEV (reference sequence). The CDR3 sequence is 16 residues long. V lost 6 bases to trimming and J lost 3 bases, with 20 bases between them. CDR3 loop: CASSKLTQGADTEAFF. The CDR3 DNA reads as TGTGCCAGCAGCAAGCTCACACAGGGTGCGGACACTGAAGCTTTCTTT.

The J gene is TRBJ2-1, the V gene TRBV6-2 or TRBV6-3; D is uncertain. The CDR3 covers 13 residues. In germline, CDR1 is MNHEY, CDR2 SVGEGT. V lost 0 bases and J lost 9, with 9 bases in between. The DNA of the CDR3 is TGTGCCAGCAGTTACTCGGGTAGCCTTGAGCAGTTCTTC. Its protein is CASSYSGSLEQFF.

The rearrangement joins TRBV24-1 to TRBJ2-7, with 9 bases matching TRBD1. Per germline, CDR1 KGHDR and CDR2 SFDVKD. There are 13 residues in the CDR3. V trimming: 9 bases; J trimming: 2 bases; junction bases outside the gene matches: 4. CDR3 coding DNA: TGTGCCACCGGGACAGGGCCAACCTACGAGCAGTACTTC. Translation gives CATGTGPTYEQYF.

This clone appeared a few times. The J gene is TRBJ2-2, the V gene TRBV19; D not resolved. Germline CDR1 LNHDA, CDR2 SQIVND (reference sequence). This CDR3 region has 13 residues. V dropped 8 bases and J dropped 0 bases, with 7 bases sitting between them. CDR3 residues: CASADTNTGELFF. CDR3 bases: TGTGCCAGTGCAGACACGAACACCGGGGAGCTGTTTTTT.

This chain joins TRBV7-6 and TRBJ1-1; D perhaps matches TRBD1 (6 bases). The V and J ends lost 2 bases and 0 bases respectively, with 13 bases between them. The CDR3 totals 16 residues. Germline lookup yields CDR1 SGHVS and CDR2 FNYEAQ. The CDR3 here is CASSLKTGHMNTEAFF. CDR3 sequence (DNA): TGTGCCAGCAGCTTAAAGACGGGACACATGAACACTGAAGCTTTCTTT.

The chain links TRBV3-1 (or the pseudogene TRBV3-2) to TRBJ2-1; D call uncertain. Trimming removed 0 bases at V and 0 bases at J, with 6 bases between. The length of the CDR3 is 15 residues. CDR1 is LGHDT, CDR2 YNNKEL, per germline (reference sequence). CDR3 nucleotide sequence: TGTGCCAGCAGCCAAGACAGGAACTCCTACAATGAGCAGTTCTTC. It translates to CASSQDRNSYNEQFF.

V gene TRBV14 combines with J gene TRBJ1-4; tentative D call: TRBD1 (5 bases). The germline V gene encodes CDR1 SGHDN and CDR2 FVKESK. The CDR3 consists of 14 residues. Trimming took off 4 bases at V and 8 bases at J, with 14 bases between the two ends. CDR3 protein: CASSLQQVGEKLFF. The CDR3 nucleotides read TGTGCCAGCAGCCTTCAACAGGTGGGGGAAAAACTGTTTTTT.

The chain combines TRBV11-3 with TRBJ1-1; 8 bases map to TRBD1. The germline V gene has CDR1 SGHNT and CDR2 YENEEA. The length of the CDR3 is 13 residues. With 5 bases clipped from V and 6 bases from J, the junction kept 5 bases outside the gene matches. Here the CDR3 DNA reads TGTGCCAGCAGCATATCAGGGGGCCCTGAAGCTTTCTTT. Its translation: CASSISGGPEAFF.

The chain uses TRBV15 and TRBJ2-5; 7 bases map to TRBD1. The germline V gene has CDR1 LNHNV and CDR2 YYDKDF (reference sequence). CDR3 length equals 14 residues. V shed 5 bases and J 5 bases; nucleotides not matched to a gene: 8. Written as DNA, the CDR3 is TGTGCCACCAGCCGTGACAGGGCCCTGGAGACCCAGTACTTC. Residues: CATSRDRALETQYF.

This clone has more than one count but fewer than ten. The chain recombines TRBV5-1 with TRBJ2-5, with 8 bases lining up with TRBD1. The V gene's germline CDR1 is SGHRS and CDR2 YFSETQ. V trimming: 4 bases; J trimming: 5 bases; junction bases outside the gene matches: 13. This CDR3 comprises 16 residues. CDR3 in DNA: TGCGCCAGCAGCAGGGGACAGGTGCTTTCCTGGGAGACCCAGTACTTC. Its translation is CASSRGQVLSWETQYF.

The CDR3 region has the DNA TGTGCCACCAGTGATCCTGACAGGTTCTATGGCTACACCTTC. Protein product: CATSDPDRFYGYTF. This chain uses TRBV24-1 with TRBJ1-2, with a tentative D call TRBD1 (6 bases). Trimming cost V 3 bases and J 4 bases, with 11 bases left between them. The CDR3 runs to 14 residues. Germline CDR1 reads KGHDR; CDR2 reads SFDVKD.

The DNA of the CDR3 is TGTGCCAGCAGTTACGCACAGGACAATCAGCCCCAGCATTTT. It codes for CASSYAQDNQPQHF. The chain is built from TRBV6-2 or TRBV6-3 and TRBJ1-5; perhaps TRBD1 as D (5 bases). This CDR3 is 14 amino acids long. Trimming took off 2 bases at V and 3 bases at J, with 8 bases between the two ends. Per the germline V gene, CDR1 is MNHEY and CDR2 is SVGEGT.

The J gene is TRBJ1-2, the V gene TRBV6-2 or TRBV6-3, with 9 bases matching TRBD1. The CDR3 is 18 amino acids. Trimming cost V 2 bases and J 1 base; bases outside gene matches: 11. Per germline, CDR1 MNHEY and CDR2 SVGEGT. Here the CDR3 DNA reads TGTGCCAGCAGTTACCTCTTCGGACAGGGGCGGTTTAACTATGGCTACACCTTC. This gives the protein CASSYLFGQGRFNYGYTF.

V gene TRBV12-3 or TRBV12-4 combines with J gene TRBJ2-3; D gene ambiguous. The V end lost 3 bases, the J end lost 4 bases, and 8 bases lay between the germline ends. This CDR3 spans 13 amino acids. CDR3 bases: TGTGCCAGCAGTTTTGCAGGTCCAGATACGCAGTATTTT. This sequence encodes CASSFAGPDTQYF.